The TCR beta chain under discussion was sequenced for a study of blood T cell repertoires in COVID-19. Across the whole study: Researchers got acute and convalescent COVID-19 samples from the United States, Italy and Spain.

Authors' data handling: From reference gene primer amplification, estimates of nucleated cell counts were derived. The assay was immunoSEQ multiplex PCR, and TCRdb's table has in-frame clones only and misses some. V, J and clone size derive from that table, while D and trimming were established from the DNA sequence. Seen here are 250,000 to 300,000 clones, 89% observed once, and the top ten hold more than 1.5%. Losses at the gene ends were 4 bases for V and 2 bases for J; bases not matched to a gene: 8. Germline assignment: CDR1 KGHSH and CDR2 LQKENI. CDR3 length equals 15 residues. Cohort assignment relied on participant-reported clinical history. Resolution of symptoms, clearance, or two negative PCRs was present in recovered Cohort 3 donors.

The clonotype was recovered from a woman aged 55-75 years who had recovered from COVID-19. The sample taken for sequencing was PBMCs or T cells enriched from blood (not recorded which). J is TRBJ2-7 and V is TRBV18; 7 bases align to TRBD1. Here the CDR3 reads CASSLGTVSTYEQYF. CDR3 bases: TGTGCCAGCTCACTCGGGACAGTCTCGACCTACGAGCAGTACTTC.